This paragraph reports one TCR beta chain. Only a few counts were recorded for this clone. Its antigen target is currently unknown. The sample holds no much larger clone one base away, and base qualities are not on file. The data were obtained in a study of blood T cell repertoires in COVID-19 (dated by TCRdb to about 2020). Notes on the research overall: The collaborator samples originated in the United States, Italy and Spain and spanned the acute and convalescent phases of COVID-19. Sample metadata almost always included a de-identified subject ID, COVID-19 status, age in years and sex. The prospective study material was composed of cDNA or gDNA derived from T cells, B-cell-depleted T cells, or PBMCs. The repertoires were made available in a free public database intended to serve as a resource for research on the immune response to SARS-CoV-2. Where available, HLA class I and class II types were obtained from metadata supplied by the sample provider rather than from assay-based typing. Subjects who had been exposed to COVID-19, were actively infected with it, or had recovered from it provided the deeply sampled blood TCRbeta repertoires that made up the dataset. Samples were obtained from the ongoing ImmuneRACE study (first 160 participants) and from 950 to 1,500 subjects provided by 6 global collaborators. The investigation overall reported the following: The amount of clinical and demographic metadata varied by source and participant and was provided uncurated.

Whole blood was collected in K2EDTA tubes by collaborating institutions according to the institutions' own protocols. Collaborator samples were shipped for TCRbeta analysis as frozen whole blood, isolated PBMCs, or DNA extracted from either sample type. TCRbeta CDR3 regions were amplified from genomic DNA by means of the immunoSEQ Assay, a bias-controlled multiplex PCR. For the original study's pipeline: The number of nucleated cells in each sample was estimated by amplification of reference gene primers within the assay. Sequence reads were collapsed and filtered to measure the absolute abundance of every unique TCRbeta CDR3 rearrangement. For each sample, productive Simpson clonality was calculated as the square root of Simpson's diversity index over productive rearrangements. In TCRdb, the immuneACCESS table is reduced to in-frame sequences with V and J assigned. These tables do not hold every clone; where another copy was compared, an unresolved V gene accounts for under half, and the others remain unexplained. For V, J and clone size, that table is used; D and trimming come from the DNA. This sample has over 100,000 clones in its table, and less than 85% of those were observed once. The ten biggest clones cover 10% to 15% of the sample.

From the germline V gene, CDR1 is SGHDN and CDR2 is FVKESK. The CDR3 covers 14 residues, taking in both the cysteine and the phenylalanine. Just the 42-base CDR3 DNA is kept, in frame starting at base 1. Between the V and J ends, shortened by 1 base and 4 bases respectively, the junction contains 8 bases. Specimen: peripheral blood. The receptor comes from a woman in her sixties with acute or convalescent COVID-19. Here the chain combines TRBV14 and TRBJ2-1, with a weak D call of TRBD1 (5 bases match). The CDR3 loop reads CASSQARQYNEQFF. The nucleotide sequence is TGTGCCAGCAGCCAAGCTCGACAGTACAATGAGCAGTTCTTC.